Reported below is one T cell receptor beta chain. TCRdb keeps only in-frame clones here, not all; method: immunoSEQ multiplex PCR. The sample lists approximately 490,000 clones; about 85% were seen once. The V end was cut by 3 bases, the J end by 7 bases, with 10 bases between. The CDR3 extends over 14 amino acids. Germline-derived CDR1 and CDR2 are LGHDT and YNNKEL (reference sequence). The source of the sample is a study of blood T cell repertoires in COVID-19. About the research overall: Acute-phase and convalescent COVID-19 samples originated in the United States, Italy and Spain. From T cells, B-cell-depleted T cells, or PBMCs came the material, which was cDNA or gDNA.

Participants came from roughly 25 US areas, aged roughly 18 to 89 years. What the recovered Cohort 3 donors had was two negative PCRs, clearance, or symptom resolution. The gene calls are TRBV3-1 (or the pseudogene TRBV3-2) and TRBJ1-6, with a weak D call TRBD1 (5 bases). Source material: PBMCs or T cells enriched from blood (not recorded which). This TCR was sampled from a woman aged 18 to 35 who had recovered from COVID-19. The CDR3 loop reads CASSHRVRNSPLHF. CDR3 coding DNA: TGTGCCAGCAGCCACAGGGTACGGAATTCACCCCTCCACTTT.